Each of the 8 T cell receptor beta chains below was sequenced from the same sample in a study of coeliac disease. General observations from the study: Active celiac intraepithelial and lamina propria samples had lower TRB and TRG clonality than control samples.

Only in-frame clones appear in the TCRdb table, and some are missing; sequencing was by immunoSEQ multiplex PCR. The table includes 7,200 or so clones, roughly two thirds detected once. Their specific antigens are unknown. The sample consisted of lamina propria lymphocytes from the gut. Receptor source: a woman aged 18-29 years with active celiac disease.

This chain joins TRBV14 and TRBJ1-2, with 10 positions matching TRBD1. After removal of 5 bases from V and 7 bases from J, the junction contained 13 bases not matched to a gene. The V gene's germline CDR1 is SGHDN and CDR2 FVKESK. CDR3 length: 16 amino acids. The CDR3: CASSAYPGQGKGGYTF. As DNA, the CDR3 is TGTGCCAGCAGCGCCTATCCGGGACAGGGGAAAGGTGGCTACACCTTC.

This clone was seen a single time. The V gene is TRBV5-6, the J gene TRBJ2-1, with 8 bases identical to TRBD2. The V segment lost 4 bases and the J segment 0 bases; nucleotides outside the gene matches: 3. CDR3 size: 15 residues. The germline gives CDR1 SGHDT, CDR2 YYEEEE. As DNA, the CDR3 is TGTGCCAGCAGCCGCGGGGGGTCCTCCTACAATGAGCAGTTCTTC. Translation: CASSRGGSSYNEQFF.

The chain links TRBV9 to TRBJ2-1; tentative D call: TRBD1 (6 bases). Trimming shortened V by 0 bases and J by 2 bases, and 18 bases separated the two germline ends. The CDR3 runs to 18 residues. Germline values: CDR1 SGDLS, CDR2 YYNGEE. The CDR3 loop reads CASSVAYVGTRPYNEQFF. The CDR3 DNA reads as TGTGCCAGCAGCGTAGCTTATGTCGGGACAAGGCCCTACAATGAGCAGTTCTTC.

V usage is TRBV5-6 and J usage is TRBJ1-1; the D is unclear. CDR3 length: 13 residues. The germline V gene encodes CDR1 SGHDT and CDR2 YYEEEE. Trimming cost V 0 bases and J 1 base, with 4 bases left between them. CDR3 nucleotides: TGTGCCAGCAGCTTGGGCGGGAACACTGAAGCTTTCTTT. Protein sequence: CASSLGGNTEAFF.

The chain recombines TRBV18 with TRBJ1-6; 7 bases are shared with TRBD1. Germline values: CDR1 KGHSH, CDR2 LQKENI. This CDR3 contains 16 residues. The junction had 7 bases not matched to a gene; V was cut back by 2 bases and J by 6 bases. The CDR3 loop is CASSPTRQGSNSPLHF. CDR3 nucleotide sequence: TGTGCCAGCTCACCAACGCGACAGGGAAGTAATTCACCCCTCCACTTT.

V usage is TRBV19 and J usage is TRBJ1-2; the D gene is possibly TRBD1 (6 bases). The germline V gene encodes CDR1 LNHDA and CDR2 SQIVND (reference sequence). The CDR3 totals 13 residues. Trimming pared 3 bases from V and 4 bases from J, leaving 9 bases between. Here the CDR3 reads CASSMRQAYGYTF. The DNA of the CDR3 is TGTGCCAGTAGTATGAGACAGGCCTATGGCTACACCTTC.

This clone showed up just once. The chain couples TRBV9 to TRBJ1-1, with no clear D. CDR3 size: 14 residues. Trimming cost V 4 bases and J 4 bases, with 14 bases left between them. The germline V gene encodes CDR1 SGDLS and CDR2 YYNGEE. As DNA, the CDR3 is TGTGCCAGCAGCCAAATGGGCAGCGGCACTGAAGCTTTCTTT. It translates to CASSQMGSGTEAFF. Filled out from reference TRBV9 and TRBJ1-1, the complete variable domain reads DSGVTQTPKHLITATGQRVTLRCSPRSGDLSVYWYQQSLDQGLQFLIQYYNGEERAKGNILERFSAQQFPDLHSELNLSSLELGDSALYFCASSQMGSGTEAFFGQGTRLTVV.

This chain connects TRBV4-1 to TRBJ2-7; 9 bases match TRBD2. V was pared by 1 base and J by 0 bases, with 7 bases of the junction left unmatched. This CDR3 has 17 amino acids. CDR1 is MGHRA, CDR2 YSYEKL, per germline. This chain's CDR3 is CASSQVWETSGSYEQYF. The CDR3, as DNA: TGCGCCAGCAGCCAAGTTTGGGAGACTAGCGGCTCCTACGAGCAGTACTTC.